This TCR beta chain was sequenced during a study of CD8+CD57+ T cells in acquired aplastic anemia. Background on the study: Average DNA yield from sorted CD4+ and CD8+ cells was about 3 ug. For CD4+ cells, healthy donors had an average of approximately 9.8 million reads. General study points: It was found that twenty-nine CD8+ CDR3 sequences were shared between patients and controls. CD8+ Simpson's diversity did not differ significantly between patients and controls.

Genomic DNA acted as the template from which TCR beta VDJ combination and CDR3 sequence profiling were carried out. TCRdb re-analysed the reads in MiXCR, keeping a single row per CDR3 protein. This table has fewer than 200,000 distinct CDR3 sequences, just under 65% appearing once. This clonotype has ten or more counts. Its specificity is not known. This CDR3 region has 13 residues. Germline assignment: CDR1 LNHDA and CDR2 SQIVND (reference sequence). V lost 3 bases to trimming and J lost 15 bases, with 18 bases between them. The rearrangement links TRBV19 to TRBJ2-1; D is ambiguous. The sample was sorted CD4+, CD8+, or CD8+CD57+ T cells (not recorded which) from PBMCs. This TCR was sampled from a human donor in good health. CDR3 sequence reads: CASSMALSGMLFF. In nucleotides, the CDR3 is TGTGCCAGTAGTATGGCCTTATCGGGCATGCTGTTCTTC.